Below are 23 T cell receptor beta chains sequenced from a single sample in a study of T cell clones after liver transplantation (dated by TCRdb to about 2019). Library preparation used the immunoSEQ multiplex PCR assay. Entries here come from immuneACCESS through TCRdb and include only in-frame sequences with V and J called. Some clones fail to appear in such tables; in the studies checked, an unresolved V gene covers under half of the shortfall, and the cause of the remainder is unknown. For this sample there are under 55,000 clones; 70% to 90% appear just once. The ten largest clones take up almost 2.5% of the sample. The sequenced sample was CD4+ T cells from blood, obtained 24 months after liver transplant. These receptors were obtained from a human patient who received a liver transplant. After transplantation, some T cells may belong to the graft donor instead of the recipient.

This clone was picked up one time. The rearrangement links TRBV11-2 to TRBJ1-1; D call uncertain. The CDR3 contains 14 residues. V was pared by 4 bases and J by 4 bases, with 13 bases between. CDR1 and CDR2 (germline): SGHAT, FQNNGV. CDR3 protein: CASSSGLGSTEAFF. CDR3 DNA sequence: TGTGCCAGCAGCTCCGGACTGGGCAGCACTGAAGCTTTCTTT.

V and J are TRBV4-3 and TRBJ1-1; possibly TRBD1 for D (5 bases). The germline CDR1 and CDR2 sequences are LGHNA and YSLEER. The CDR3 spans 14 residues. V was clipped by 4 bases and J by 0 bases, with 9 bases between them. Here the CDR3 reads CASSLEGMNTEAFF. The CDR3, as DNA: TGCGCCAGCAGCCTGGAGGGGATGAACACTGAAGCTTTCTTT.

The rearrangement joins TRBV19 to TRBJ1-3; D gene ambiguous. The CDR3 is made up of 15 amino acids. CDR1 and CDR2 (germline): LNHDA, SQIVND (reference sequence). The ends were cut back, 1 base at V and 2 bases at J, with 9 bases in the middle. Here the CDR3 reads CASSIAAGPGNTIYF. The CDR3 nucleotides are TGTGCCAGTAGTATAGCGGCAGGCCCTGGAAACACCATATATTTT.

V usage is TRBV21-1 and J usage is TRBJ2-1; the D call in the table, TRBD1, was not verified against the DNA. TRBV21-1 is labeled a pseudogene. CDR3 size: 15 residues. The DNA of the CDR3 is TGTGCCAGCAGGTCGGCCGGGACAGGGACAAATGAGCAGTTCTTC. As protein: CASRSAGTGTNEQFF.

V usage is TRBV5-1 and J usage is TRBJ1-4; 10 positions match TRBD1. The CDR3 has 16 residues. Germline trimming cut 4 bases from V and 7 bases from J; bases unmatched to any gene: 10. Germline V gene lookup returns CDR1 SGHRS and CDR2 YFSETQ. CDR3 sequence (DNA): TGCGCCAGCAGCGTCGGGACAGGGGATTTTGGTGAAAAACTGTTTTTT. Its translation: CASSVGTGDFGEKLFF.

The chain recombines TRBV4-2 with TRBJ1-2, with 7 positions matching TRBD1. Germline V gives CDR1 LGHNA, CDR2 YNFKEQ. The ends lost 0 bases at V and 3 bases at J; junction bases unmatched: 13. The CDR3 runs 18 residues. In DNA, the CDR3 is TGTGCCAGCAGCCAAGATCGATTAGGGACAGCTTTCTACTATGGCTACACCTTC. Amino acids: CASSQDRLGTAFYYGYTF.

The rearrangement links TRBV5-1 to TRBJ2-3, with 12 positions matching TRBD2. This CDR3 contains 17 residues. Germline V gene data show CDR1 as SGHRS and CDR2 as YFSETQ. The trim removed 4 bases at V and 0 bases at J, leaving 6 bases unmatched. The CDR3 DNA sequence: TGCGCCAGCAGCCTAGGGACTAGCGGGCAGAGCACAGATACGCAGTATTTT. This sequence encodes CASSLGTSGQSTDTQYF.

This chain uses TRBV2 with TRBJ2-2, with 7 bases that match TRBD2. Germline V gives CDR1 SNHLY, CDR2 FYNNEI. The CDR3 has 13 amino acids. With 5 bases clipped from V and 6 bases from J, the junction kept 3 bases outside the gene matches. The CDR3 DNA sequence: TGTGCCAGCAGTCAACTAGCGTCCGGGGAGCTGTTTTTT. It translates to CASSQLASGELFF.

This clone showed up just once. As DNA, the CDR3 is TGTGCCAGCAGCTTAAATGGGCGGACAGGGTGGGAAAACACCATATATTTT. Its translation: CASSLNGRTGWENTIYF. The V and J genes are TRBV11-2 and TRBJ1-3, with 8 bases matching TRBD1. The CDR3 runs to 17 residues. The germline CDR1 and CDR2 sequences are SGHAT and FQNNGV. Trimming cost V 2 bases and J 6 bases; bases outside gene matches: 12.

The chain has TRBV27 and TRBJ2-7; 7 bases are shared with TRBD2. Germline V lookup: CDR1 MNHEY, CDR2 SMNVEV (reference sequence). With V trimmed by 2 bases and J by 2 bases, 12 bases remained unmatched. The length of the CDR3 is 17 residues. CDR3 residues: CASSLASSSSGPYEQYF. The CDR3 DNA sequence: TGTGCCAGCAGTTTAGCTAGTTCGTCTAGCGGACCCTACGAGCAGTACTTC.

The CDR3 reads CASSLVGPGYEQYF. CDR3 sequence (DNA): TGTGCCAGCAGCTTGGTGGGGCCCGGGTACGAGCAGTACTTC. This rearrangement joins TRBV5-4 to TRBJ2-7; D might be TRBD1 (5 bases). CDR3 length equals 14 residues. The germline gives CDR1 SGHNT, CDR2 YYREEE (reference sequence). Trimming removed 0 bases from V and 4 bases from J, with 11 bases in between.

The chain links TRBV2 to TRBJ2-2; TRBD2 is a possible D gene (7 bases). Trimming removed 7 bases from V and 4 bases from J, with 19 bases in between. Germline V gives CDR1 SNHLY, CDR2 FYNNEI. This CDR3 comprises 16 residues. The chain's CDR3 is CASKEGVAGPTGELFF. In DNA, the CDR3 is TGTGCCAGCAAGGAGGGGGTAGCGGGCCCCACCGGGGAGCTGTTTTTT.

V gene TRBV5-6 combines with J gene TRBJ2-3, with TRBD2 matching over 8 bases. The V and J ends lost 6 bases and 5 bases, in that order; junction bases with no gene match: 14. The CDR3 loop spans 16 amino acids. CDR1 and CDR2 (germline): SGHDT, YYEEEE. The DNA for the CDR3 is TGTGCCAGCACCTCTTCGGGGGGGGGCTGGGGAGATACGCAGTATTTT. Its translation is CASTSSGGGWGDTQYF.

The chain has TRBV18 and TRBJ1-2; no clear D gene. Germline lookup yields CDR1 KGHSH and CDR2 LQKENI. The germline V and J ends were trimmed by 3 bases and 2 bases, with 13 bases remaining between them. The CDR3 has 15 amino acids. The CDR3 region is CASSPQNDGNYGYTF. For the CDR3, the DNA is TGTGCCAGCTCACCCCAAAATGACGGGAACTATGGCTACACCTTC.

The CDR3 DNA is TGTGCCAGCTCACCCCTCAATAGCGATAATGAAAAACTGTTTTTT. Amino acid sequence: CASSPLNSDNEKLFF. J is TRBJ1-4 and V is TRBV18; the D is unclear. The CDR3 contains 15 residues. V lost 3 bases, J lost 4 bases, and 12 bases lay in between. CDR1 and CDR2 (germline): KGHSH, LQKENI.

J is TRBJ1-2 and V is TRBV19; 9 bases align to TRBD1. CDR1 is LNHDA, CDR2 SQIVND, per germline (reference sequence). Trimming at V came to 6 bases and at J to 0 bases, leaving 2 bases not matched to a gene. The CDR3 covers 14 residues. Here the CDR3 DNA reads TGTGCCAGTAGGGACAGGGGCGCTAACTATGGCTACACCTTC. It specifies CASRDRGANYGYTF.

The chain has TRBV10-3 and TRBJ1-5; D uncertain. With 5 bases removed from V and 2 bases from J, the gap between germline ends came to 10 bases. Germline lookup yields CDR1 ENHRY and CDR2 SYGVKD. This CDR3 contains 14 residues. In DNA, the CDR3 is TGTGCCATCAGTCCACTCGGGCGCAATCAGCCCCAGCATTTT. Its translation: CAISPLGRNQPQHF.

The gene calls are TRBV2 and TRBJ2-7; D unclear. This CDR3 comprises 14 residues. Looked up from germline, CDR1 is SNHLY and CDR2 is FYNNEI. The ends were cut back, 3 bases at V and 3 bases at J, with 12 bases in the middle. The CDR3 reads CASSEGSAHYEQYF. DNA for the CDR3: TGTGCCAGCAGTGAGGGGTCAGCACACTACGAGCAGTACTTC.

The V gene is TRBV10-1, the J gene TRBJ2-4; 10 bases are shared with TRBD1. V was clipped by 5 bases and J by 5 bases; unmatched bases: 9. The CDR3 contains 16 residues. The germline CDR1 and CDR2 sequences are WNHNN and SYGVQD (reference sequence). The CDR3 region is CASSRPGQGFQNIQYF. CDR3 in DNA: TGCGCCAGCAGTCGACCGGGACAGGGGTTCCAAAACATTCAGTACTTC.

This chain joins TRBV29-1 and TRBJ2-1, with 10 nucleotides matching TRBD2. The V segment lost 3 bases and the J segment 2 bases; nucleotides outside the gene matches: 4. The CDR3 covers 15 residues. From germline, CDR1 is SQVTM and CDR2 ANQGSEA. The chain's CDR3 is CSVDRTSGPYNEQFF. DNA for the CDR3: TGCAGCGTTGACCGGACTAGCGGACCCTACAATGAGCAGTTCTTC.

V gene TRBV28 combines with J gene TRBJ1-2, with a possible D match to TRBD1 (5 bases). Between the trimmed V and J ends, which lost 3 bases and 4 bases, there was a span of 15 bases. Germline CDR1 MDHEN, CDR2 SYDVKM. The CDR3 length is 15 residues. The CDR3 here is CASSLGGGGAYGYTF. CDR3 in DNA: TGTGCCAGCAGTTTGGGCGGCGGCGGGGCCTATGGCTACACCTTC.

This clone showed up just a few times. This chain joins TRBV5-1 and TRBJ1-6, with unresolved D. Germline loops: CDR1 SGHRS, CDR2 YFSETQ. V was trimmed by 4 bases and J by 0 bases, leaving 11 bases between them. The CDR3 contains 16 residues. CDR3 loop: CASSRGWSSYNSPLHF. As DNA, the CDR3 is TGCGCCAGCAGCCGCGGGTGGAGCTCCTATAATTCACCCCTCCACTTT.

This chain links TRBV9 with TRBJ1-3; D remains unclear. Germline CDR1 is SGDLS and CDR2 is YYNGEE. The CDR3 is 14 residues long. V was clipped by 2 bases and J by 0 bases, with 6 bases between them. The CDR3 reads CASSVTDSGNTIYF. CDR3 bases: TGTGCCAGCAGCGTTACAGACTCTGGAAACACCATATATTTT.